This T cell receptor (beta chain) was found in a study of T cells in Graves' hyperthyroidism and ophthalmopathy. V lost 1 base to trimming and J lost 0 bases, with 9 bases between them. Germline CDR1 is LNHDA and CDR2 is SQIVND (reference sequence). CDR3 size: 15 residues. Amplified TCR beta CDR3 regions came from RNA transcripts. HTBI primers were employed in a first-round RT-PCR of the TCR CDR3. From the multiplex PCR reads, TCRdb called clonotypes with MiXCR, one entry per CDR3 protein. The sample holds hundreds of thousands of distinct CDR3 sequences, 12% to 15% seen once. This clonotype was recorded at least ten times.

The sequence was collected from a woman in her forties with Graves' ophthalmopathy. Sample: blood. This chain connects TRBV19 to TRBJ1-2; the D is unclear. Here the CDR3 reads CASSIVGGTNYGYTF. CDR3 nucleotides: TGTGCCAGTAGTATAGTAGGCGGAACTAACTATGGCTACACCTTC. Full variable domain (rest looked up from reference TRBV19 and TRBJ1-2): DGGITQSPKYLFRKEGQNVTLSCEQNLNHDAMYWYRQDPGQGLRLIYYSQIVNDFQKGDIAEGYSVSREKKESFPLTVTSAQKNPTAFYLCASSIVGGTNYGYTFGSGTRLTVV.